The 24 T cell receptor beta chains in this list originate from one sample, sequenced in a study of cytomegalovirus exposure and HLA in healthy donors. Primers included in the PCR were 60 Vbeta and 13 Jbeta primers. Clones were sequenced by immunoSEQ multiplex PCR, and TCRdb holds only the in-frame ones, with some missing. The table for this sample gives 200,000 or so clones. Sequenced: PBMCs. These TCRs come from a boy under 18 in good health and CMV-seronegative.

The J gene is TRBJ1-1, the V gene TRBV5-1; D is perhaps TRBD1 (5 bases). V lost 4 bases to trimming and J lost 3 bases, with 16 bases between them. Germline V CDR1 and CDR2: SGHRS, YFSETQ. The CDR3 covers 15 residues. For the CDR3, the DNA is TGCGCCAGCAGCCTGGGACTCCTAGGAGACACTGAAGCTTTCTTT. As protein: CASSLGLLGDTEAFF.

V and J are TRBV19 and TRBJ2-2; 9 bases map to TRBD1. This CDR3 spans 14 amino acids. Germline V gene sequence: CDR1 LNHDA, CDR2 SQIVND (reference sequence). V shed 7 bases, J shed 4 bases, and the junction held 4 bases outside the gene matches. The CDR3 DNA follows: TGTGCCAGTAAGGGGACAGGGTTCACCGGGGAGCTGTTTTTT. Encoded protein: CASKGTGFTGELFF.

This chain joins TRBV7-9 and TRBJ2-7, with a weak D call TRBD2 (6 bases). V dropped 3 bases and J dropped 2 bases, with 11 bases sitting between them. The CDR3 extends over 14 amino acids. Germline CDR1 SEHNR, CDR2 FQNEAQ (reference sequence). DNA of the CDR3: TGTGCCAGCAGCTTTCGGGGGTTCCCCTACGAGCAGTACTTC. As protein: CASSFRGFPYEQYF.

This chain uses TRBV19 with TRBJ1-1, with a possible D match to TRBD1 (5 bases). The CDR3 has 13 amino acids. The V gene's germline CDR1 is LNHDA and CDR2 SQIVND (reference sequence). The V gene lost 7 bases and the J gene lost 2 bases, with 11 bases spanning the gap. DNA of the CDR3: TGTGCCAGTAATCCGACAGTTAACACTGAAGCTTTCTTT. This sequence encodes CASNPTVNTEAFF. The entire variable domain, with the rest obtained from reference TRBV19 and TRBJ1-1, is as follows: DGGITQSPKYLFRKEGQNVTLSCEQNLNHDAMYWYRQDPGQGLRLIYYSQIVNDFQKGDIAEGYSVSREKKESFPLTVTSAQKNPTAFYLCASNPTVNTEAFFGQGTRLTVV.

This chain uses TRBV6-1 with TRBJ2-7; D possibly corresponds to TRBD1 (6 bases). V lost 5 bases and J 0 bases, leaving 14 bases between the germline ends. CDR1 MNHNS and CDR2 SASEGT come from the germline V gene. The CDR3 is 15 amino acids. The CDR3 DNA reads TGTGCCAGCAGTCCCTCCACAGGGAGCTCCTACGAGCAGTACTTC. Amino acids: CASSPSTGSSYEQYF.

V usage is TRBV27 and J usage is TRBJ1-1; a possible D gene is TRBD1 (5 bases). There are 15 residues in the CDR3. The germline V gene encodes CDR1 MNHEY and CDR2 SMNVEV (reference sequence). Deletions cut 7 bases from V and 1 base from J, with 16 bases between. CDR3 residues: CASKGNGFWNTEAFF. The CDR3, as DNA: TGTGCCAGCAAGGGGAATGGGTTCTGGAACACTGAAGCTTTCTTT.

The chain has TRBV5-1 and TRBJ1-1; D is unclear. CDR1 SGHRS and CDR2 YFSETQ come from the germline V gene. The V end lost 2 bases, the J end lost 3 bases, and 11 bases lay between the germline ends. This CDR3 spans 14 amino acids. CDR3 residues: CASSFREGYTEAFF. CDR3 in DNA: TGCGCCAGCAGCTTCCGGGAGGGTTACACTGAAGCTTTCTTT.

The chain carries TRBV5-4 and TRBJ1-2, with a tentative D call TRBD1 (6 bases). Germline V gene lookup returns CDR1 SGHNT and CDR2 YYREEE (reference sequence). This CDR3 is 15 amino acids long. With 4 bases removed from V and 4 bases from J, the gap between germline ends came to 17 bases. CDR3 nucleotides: TGTGCCAGCAGCGGGGGGGGACACCAAGTCTATGGCTACACCTTC. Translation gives CASSGGGHQVYGYTF.

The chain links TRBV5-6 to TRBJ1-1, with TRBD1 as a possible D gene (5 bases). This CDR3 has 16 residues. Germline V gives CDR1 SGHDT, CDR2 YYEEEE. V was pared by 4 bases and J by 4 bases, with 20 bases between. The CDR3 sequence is CASSLPISGASTEAFF. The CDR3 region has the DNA TGTGCCAGCAGCCTTCCAATCTCTGGGGCTAGCACTGAAGCTTTCTTT. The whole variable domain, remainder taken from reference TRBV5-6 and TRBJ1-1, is DAGVTQSPTHLIKTRGQQVTLRCSPKSGHDTVSWYQQALGQGPQFIFQYYEEEERQRGNFPDRFSGHQFPNYSSELNVNALLLGDSALYLCASSLPISGASTEAFFGQGTRLTVV.

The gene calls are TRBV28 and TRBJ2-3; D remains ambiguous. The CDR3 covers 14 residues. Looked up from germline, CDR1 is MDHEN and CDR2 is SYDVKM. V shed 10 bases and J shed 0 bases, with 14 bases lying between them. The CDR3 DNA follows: TGTGCCACCAACGAAGCACCCAGCACAGATACGCAGTATTTT. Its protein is CATNEAPSTDTQYF.

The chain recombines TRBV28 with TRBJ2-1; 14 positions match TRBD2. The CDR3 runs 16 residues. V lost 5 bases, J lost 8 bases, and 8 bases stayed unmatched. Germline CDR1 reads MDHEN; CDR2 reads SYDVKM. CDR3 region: CASSVTGLAGVDEQFF. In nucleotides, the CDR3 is TGTGCCAGCAGTGTAACGGGACTAGCGGGGGTGGATGAGCAGTTCTTC.

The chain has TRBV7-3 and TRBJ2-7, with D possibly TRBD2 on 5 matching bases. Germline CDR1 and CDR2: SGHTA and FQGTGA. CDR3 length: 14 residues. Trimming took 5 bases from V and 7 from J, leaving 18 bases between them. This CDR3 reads CASSQGLRGSEQYF. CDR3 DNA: TGTGCCAGCAGCCAAGGACTTCGCGGCTCAGAGCAGTACTTC.

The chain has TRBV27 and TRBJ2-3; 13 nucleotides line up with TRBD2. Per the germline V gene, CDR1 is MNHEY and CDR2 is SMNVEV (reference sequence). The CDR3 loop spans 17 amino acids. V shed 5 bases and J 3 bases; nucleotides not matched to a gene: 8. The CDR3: CASSQSPGLAGTDTQYF. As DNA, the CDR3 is TGTGCCAGCAGTCAAAGTCCGGGACTAGCGGGAACAGATACGCAGTATTTT.

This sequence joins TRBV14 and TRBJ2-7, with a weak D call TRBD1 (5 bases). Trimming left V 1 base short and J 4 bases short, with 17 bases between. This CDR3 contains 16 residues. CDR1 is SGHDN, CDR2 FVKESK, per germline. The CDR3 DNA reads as TGTGCCAGCAGCCAAGGGAGATCGGCCAGGGTATACGAGCAGTACTTC. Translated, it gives CASSQGRSARVYEQYF.

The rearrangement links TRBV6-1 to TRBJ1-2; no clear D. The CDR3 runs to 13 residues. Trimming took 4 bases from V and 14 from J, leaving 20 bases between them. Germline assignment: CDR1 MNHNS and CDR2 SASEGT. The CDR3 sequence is CASSGPSVIGYTF. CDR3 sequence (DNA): TGTGCCAGCAGTGGGCCCAGCGTTATAGGTTATACCTTC.

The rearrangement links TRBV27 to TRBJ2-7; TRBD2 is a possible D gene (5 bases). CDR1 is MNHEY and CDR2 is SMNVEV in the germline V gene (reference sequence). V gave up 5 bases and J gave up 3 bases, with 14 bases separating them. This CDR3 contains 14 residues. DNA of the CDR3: TGTGCCAGCAGTATCCCCGGACGGGACTACGAGCAGTACTTC. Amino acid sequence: CASSIPGRDYEQYF.

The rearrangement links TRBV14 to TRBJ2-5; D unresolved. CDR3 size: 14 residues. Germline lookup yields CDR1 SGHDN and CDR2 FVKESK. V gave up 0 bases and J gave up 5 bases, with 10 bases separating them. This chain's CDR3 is CASSQDMYGETQYF. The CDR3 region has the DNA TGTGCCAGCAGCCAAGACATGTACGGGGAGACCCAGTACTTC. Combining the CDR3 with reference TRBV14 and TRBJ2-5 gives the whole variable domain EAGVTQFPSHSVIEKGQTVTLRCDPISGHDNLYWYRRVMGKEIKFLLHFVKESKQDESGMPNNRFLAERTGGTYSTLKVQPAELEDSGVYFCASSQDMYGETQYFGPGTRLLVL.

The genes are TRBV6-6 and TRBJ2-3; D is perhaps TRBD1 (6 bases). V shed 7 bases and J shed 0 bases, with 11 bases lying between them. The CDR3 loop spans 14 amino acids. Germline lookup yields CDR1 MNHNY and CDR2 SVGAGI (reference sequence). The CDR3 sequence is CASIPDSSTDTQYF. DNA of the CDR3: TGTGCCAGCATACCGGACAGCAGCACAGATACGCAGTATTTT.

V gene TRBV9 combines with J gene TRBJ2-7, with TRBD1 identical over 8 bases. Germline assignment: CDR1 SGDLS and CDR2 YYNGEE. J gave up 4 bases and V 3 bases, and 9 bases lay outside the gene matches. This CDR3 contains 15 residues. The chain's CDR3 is CASSASGQGLYEQYF. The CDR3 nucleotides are TGTGCCAGCAGCGCGTCCGGACAGGGCTTATACGAGCAGTACTTC.

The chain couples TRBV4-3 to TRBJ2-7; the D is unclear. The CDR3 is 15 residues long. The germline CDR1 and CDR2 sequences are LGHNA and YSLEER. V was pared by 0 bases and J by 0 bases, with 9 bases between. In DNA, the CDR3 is TGCGCCAGCAGCCAAGATCACCACGGCTCCTACGAGCAGTACTTC. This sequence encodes CASSQDHHGSYEQYF.

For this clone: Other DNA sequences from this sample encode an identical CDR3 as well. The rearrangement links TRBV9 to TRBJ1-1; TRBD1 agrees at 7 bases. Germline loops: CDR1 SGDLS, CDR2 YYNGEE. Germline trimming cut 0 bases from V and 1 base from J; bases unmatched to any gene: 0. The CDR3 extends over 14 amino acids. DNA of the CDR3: TGTGCCAGCAGCGTAGGGACAGGGAACACTGAAGCTTTCTTT. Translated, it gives CASSVGTGNTEAFF. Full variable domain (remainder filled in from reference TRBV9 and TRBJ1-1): DSGVTQTPKHLITATGQRVTLRCSPRSGDLSVYWYQQSLDQGLQFLIQYYNGEERAKGNILERFSAQQFPDLHSELNLSSLELGDSALYFCASSVGTGNTEAFFGQGTRLTVV.

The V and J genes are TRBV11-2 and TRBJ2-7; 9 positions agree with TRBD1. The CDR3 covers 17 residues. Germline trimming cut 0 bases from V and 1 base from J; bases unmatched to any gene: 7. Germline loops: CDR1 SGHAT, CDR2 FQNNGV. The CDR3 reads CASSLDGDRVASYEQYF. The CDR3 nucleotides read TGTGCCAGCAGCTTAGATGGGGACAGGGTAGCTTCCTACGAGCAGTACTTC.

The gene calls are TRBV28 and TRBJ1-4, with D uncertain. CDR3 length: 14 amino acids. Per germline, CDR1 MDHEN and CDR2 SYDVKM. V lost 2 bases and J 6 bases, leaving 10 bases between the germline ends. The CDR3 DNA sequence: TGTGCCAGCAGTTTAGCGTCAGGTCATGAAAAACTGTTTTTT. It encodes CASSLASGHEKLFF.

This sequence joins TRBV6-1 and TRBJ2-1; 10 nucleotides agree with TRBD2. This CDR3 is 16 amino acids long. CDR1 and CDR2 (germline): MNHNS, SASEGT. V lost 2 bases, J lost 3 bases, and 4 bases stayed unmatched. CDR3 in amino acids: CASSELAGVFYNEQFF. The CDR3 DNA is TGTGCCAGCAGTGAACTAGCGGGGGTCTTCTACAATGAGCAGTTCTTC.